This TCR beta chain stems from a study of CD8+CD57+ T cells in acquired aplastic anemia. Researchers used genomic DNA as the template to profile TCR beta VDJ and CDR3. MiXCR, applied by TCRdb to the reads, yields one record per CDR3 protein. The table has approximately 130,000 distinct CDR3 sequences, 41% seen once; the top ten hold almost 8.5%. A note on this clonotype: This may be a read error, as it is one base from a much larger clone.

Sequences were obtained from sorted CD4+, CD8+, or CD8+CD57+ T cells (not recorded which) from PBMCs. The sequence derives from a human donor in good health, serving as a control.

The CDR3 DNA reads as TGCGCCAGCAGCCAAGCGTTATACCATGGCTGCACCTTC. Translated, it gives CASSQALYHGCTF. The V gene is TRBV4-1, the J gene TRBJ1-2; D is ambiguous. Germline CDR1 reads MGHRA; CDR2 reads YSYEKL. CDR3 length equals 13 residues.